This T cell receptor beta chain was documented in a study of cytomegalovirus exposure and HLA in healthy donors. Study-wide context: The study placed approximately 80% of its 350 to 450 genotyped donors in the Caucasian-associated ancestry cluster. Regarding the study as a whole: Other equally common chains were less clonally expanded than HLA-associated TCR beta chains, a later analysis showed.

The PCR employed 60 Vbeta primers together with 13 Jbeta primers. The repertoire was sequenced with immunoSEQ multiplex PCR; TCRdb's copy has only in-frame clones and lacks some. The table includes roughly 100,000 clones, around 80% detected once. This clone was picked up one time. Its antigen remains unidentified. This clonotype originated in a man in his thirties or forties in good health and CMV-seronegative. The sample consisted of PBMCs.

The CDR3 spells CSVVATGRRDGYTF. In nucleotides, the CDR3 is TGCAGCGTCGTGGCGACAGGGAGGAGGGATGGCTACACCTTC. The gene calls are TRBV29-1 and TRBJ1-2; 7 nucleotides match TRBD1. This CDR3 has 14 residues. V dropped 6 bases and J dropped 6; count of bases not matched to a gene: 13. The germline V gene has CDR1 SQVTM and CDR2 ANQGSEA.